This TCR beta chain was recorded in a study of cytomegalovirus exposure and HLA in healthy donors. Germline assignment: CDR1 SGHVS and CDR2 FNYEAQ. CDR3 length: 12 residues. V lost 2 bases, J lost 7 bases, and 5 bases lay in between. Broader study findings: While the bulk of TCR sequences proved rare, some public TCRs turned up in many donors. Around 160 TCR beta chains were listed as cytomegalovirus-associated.

From the roughly 110-subject validation cohort, which was separate from the roughly 690-subject first cohort, the donors were drawn. Generated by immunoSEQ multiplex PCR, the TCRdb table keeps only in-frame clones and is missing some. This sample has roughly 77,000 clones, with 85% to 95% found just once. A remark on this clone: The antigen is unknown.

What was sequenced was PBMCs. The TCR was taken from a woman younger than 35 in good health and CMV-seronegative. The chain links TRBV7-6 to TRBJ2-2; D not certain. CDR3 protein: CASSLQDGELFF. For the CDR3, the DNA is TGTGCCAGCAGCTTACAGGACGGGGAGCTGTTTTTT.